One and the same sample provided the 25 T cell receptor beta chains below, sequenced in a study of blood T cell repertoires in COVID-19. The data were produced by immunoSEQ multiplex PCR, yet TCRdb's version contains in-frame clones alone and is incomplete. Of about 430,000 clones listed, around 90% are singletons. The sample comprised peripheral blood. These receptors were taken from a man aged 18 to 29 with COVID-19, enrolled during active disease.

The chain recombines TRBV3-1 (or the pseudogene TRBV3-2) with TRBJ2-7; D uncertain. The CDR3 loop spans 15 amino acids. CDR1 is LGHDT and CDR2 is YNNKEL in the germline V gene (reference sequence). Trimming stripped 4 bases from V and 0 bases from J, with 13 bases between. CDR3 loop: CASSPRLPISYEQYF. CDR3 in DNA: TGTGCCAGCAGCCCCCGACTTCCAATCTCCTACGAGCAGTACTTC.

The chain's CDR3 is CATSIGYEQYF. The CDR3 DNA follows: TGTGCCACCAGTATCGGCTACGAGCAGTACTTC. V and J are TRBV24-1 and TRBJ2-7; no definite D call. This CDR3 spans 11 amino acids. Germline lookup yields CDR1 KGHDR and CDR2 SFDVKD. V shed 6 bases and J shed 3 bases, with 5 bases lying between them.

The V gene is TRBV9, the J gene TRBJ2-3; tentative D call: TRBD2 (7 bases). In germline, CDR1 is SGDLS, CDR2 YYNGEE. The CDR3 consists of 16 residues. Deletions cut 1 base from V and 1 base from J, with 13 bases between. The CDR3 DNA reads TGTGCCAGCAGCGTATCCGCGGGGGCCCGCACAGATACGCAGTATTTT. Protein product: CASSVSAGARTDTQYF.

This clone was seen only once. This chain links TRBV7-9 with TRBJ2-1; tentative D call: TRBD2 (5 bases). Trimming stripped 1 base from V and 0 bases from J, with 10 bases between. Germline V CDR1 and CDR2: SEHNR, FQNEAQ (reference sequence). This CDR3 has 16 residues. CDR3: CASSLERRSSYNEQFF. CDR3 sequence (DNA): TGTGCCAGCAGCTTAGAGAGGAGGAGCTCCTACAATGAGCAGTTCTTC.

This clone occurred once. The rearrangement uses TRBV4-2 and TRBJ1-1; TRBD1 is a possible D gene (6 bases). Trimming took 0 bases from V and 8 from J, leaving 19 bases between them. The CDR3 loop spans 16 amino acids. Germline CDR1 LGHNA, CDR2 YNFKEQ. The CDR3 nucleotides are TGTGCCAGCAGCCAAGACAGGGGCTTTATGGGGGTCGAAGCTTTCTTT. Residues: CASSQDRGFMGVEAFF.

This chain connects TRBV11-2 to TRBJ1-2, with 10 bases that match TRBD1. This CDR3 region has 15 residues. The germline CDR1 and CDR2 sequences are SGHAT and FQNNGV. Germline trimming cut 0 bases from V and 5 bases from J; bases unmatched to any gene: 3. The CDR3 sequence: CASSLDGTGAYGYTF. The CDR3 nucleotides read TGTGCCAGCAGCTTAGACGGGACAGGGGCTTATGGCTACACCTTC.

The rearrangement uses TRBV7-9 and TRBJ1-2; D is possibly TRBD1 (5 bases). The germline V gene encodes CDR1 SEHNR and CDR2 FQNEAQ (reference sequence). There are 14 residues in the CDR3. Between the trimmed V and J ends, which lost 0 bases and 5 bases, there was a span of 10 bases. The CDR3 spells CASSLAGRGYGYTF. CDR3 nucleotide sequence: TGTGCCAGCAGCTTAGCCGGGAGGGGTTATGGCTACACCTTC.

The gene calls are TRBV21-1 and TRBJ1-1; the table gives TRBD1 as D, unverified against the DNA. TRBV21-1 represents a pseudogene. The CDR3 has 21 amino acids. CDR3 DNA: TGTGCCAGCAGCCCAAACTCGGGACAGGGCTTCATTGGGGTCATGAACACTGAAGCTTTCTTT. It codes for CASSPNSGQGFIGVMNTEAFF.

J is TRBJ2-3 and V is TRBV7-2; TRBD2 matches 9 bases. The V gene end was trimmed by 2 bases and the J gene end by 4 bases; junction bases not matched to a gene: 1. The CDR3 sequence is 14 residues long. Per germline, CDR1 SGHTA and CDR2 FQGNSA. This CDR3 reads CASSLWTSADTQYF. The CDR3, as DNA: TGTGCCAGCAGCTTATGGACTAGCGCAGATACGCAGTATTTT.

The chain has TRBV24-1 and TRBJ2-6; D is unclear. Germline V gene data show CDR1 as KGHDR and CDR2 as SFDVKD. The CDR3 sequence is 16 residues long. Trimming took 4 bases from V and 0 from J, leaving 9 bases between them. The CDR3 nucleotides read TGTGCCACCAGTGACCCGGGTCGCTCTGGGGCCAACGTCCTGACTTTC. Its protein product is CATSDPGRSGANVLTF.

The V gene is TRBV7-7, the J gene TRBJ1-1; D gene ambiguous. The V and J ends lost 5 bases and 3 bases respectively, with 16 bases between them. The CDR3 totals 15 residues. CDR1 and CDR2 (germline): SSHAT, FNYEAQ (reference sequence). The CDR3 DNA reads TGTGCCAGCAGCCCCTCACGGGGAGCCGACACTGAAGCTTTCTTT. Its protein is CASSPSRGADTEAFF. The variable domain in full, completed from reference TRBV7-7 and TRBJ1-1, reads GAGVSQSPRYKVTKRGQDVTLRCDPISSHATLYWYQQALGQGPEFLTYFNYEAQPDKSGLPSDRFSAERPEGSISTLTIQRTEQRDSAMYRCASSPSRGADTEAFFGQGTRLTVV.

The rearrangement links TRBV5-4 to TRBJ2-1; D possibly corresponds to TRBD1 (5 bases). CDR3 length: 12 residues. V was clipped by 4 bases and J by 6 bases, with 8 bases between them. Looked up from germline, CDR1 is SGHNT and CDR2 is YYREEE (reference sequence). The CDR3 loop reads CASSLDSNEQFF. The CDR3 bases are TGTGCCAGCAGCCTTGACAGCAATGAGCAGTTCTTC.

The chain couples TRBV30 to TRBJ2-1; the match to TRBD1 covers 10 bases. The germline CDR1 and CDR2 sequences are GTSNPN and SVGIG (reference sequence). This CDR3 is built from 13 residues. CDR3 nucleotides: TGTGCGTTTGGGACAGGGGAGTTCCATGAGCAGTTCTTC. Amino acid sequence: CAFGTGEFHEQFF. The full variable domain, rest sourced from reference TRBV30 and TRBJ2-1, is SQTIHQWPATLVQPVGSPLSLECTVEGTSNPNLYWYRQAAGRGLQLLFYSVGIGQISSEVPQNLSASRPQDRQFILSSKKLLLSDSGFYLCAFGTGEFHEQFFGPGTRLTVL.

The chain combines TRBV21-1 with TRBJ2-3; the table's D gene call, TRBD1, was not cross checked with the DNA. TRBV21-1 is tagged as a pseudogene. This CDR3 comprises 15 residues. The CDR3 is CASRLKQAGPDTQYF. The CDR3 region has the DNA TGTGCCAGCAGGCTTAAGCAAGCAGGCCCAGATACGCAGTATTTT.

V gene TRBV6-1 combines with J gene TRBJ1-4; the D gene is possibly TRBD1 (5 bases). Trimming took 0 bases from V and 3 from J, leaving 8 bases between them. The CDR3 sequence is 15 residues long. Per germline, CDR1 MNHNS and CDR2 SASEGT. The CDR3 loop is CASSEAGGANEKLFF. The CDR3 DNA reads TGTGCCAGCAGTGAAGCGGGGGGGGCTAATGAAAAACTGTTTTTT.

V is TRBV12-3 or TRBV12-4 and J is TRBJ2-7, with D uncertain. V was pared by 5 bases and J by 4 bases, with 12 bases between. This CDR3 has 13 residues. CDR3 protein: CASSHELPYEQYF. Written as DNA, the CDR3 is TGTGCCAGCAGTCATGAGTTACCTTACGAGCAGTACTTC.

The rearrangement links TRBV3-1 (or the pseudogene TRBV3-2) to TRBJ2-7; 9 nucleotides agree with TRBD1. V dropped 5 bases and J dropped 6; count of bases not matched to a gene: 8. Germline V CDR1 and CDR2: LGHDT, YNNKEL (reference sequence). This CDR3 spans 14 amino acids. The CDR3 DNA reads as TGTGCCAGCAGCGGGACAGGGCGTAGTTCCGAGCAGTACTTC. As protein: CASSGTGRSSEQYF.

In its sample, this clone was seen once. This chain's CDR3 is CASSFGTTQETQYF. DNA for the CDR3: TGTGCCAGCAGTTTCGGGACTACCCAAGAGACCCAGTACTTC. V and J are TRBV6-2 or TRBV6-3 and TRBJ2-5; 7 nucleotides align to TRBD2. This CDR3 spans 14 amino acids. CDR1 MNHEY and CDR2 SVGEGT come from the germline V gene. V lost 4 bases, J lost 1 base, and 3 bases stayed unmatched.

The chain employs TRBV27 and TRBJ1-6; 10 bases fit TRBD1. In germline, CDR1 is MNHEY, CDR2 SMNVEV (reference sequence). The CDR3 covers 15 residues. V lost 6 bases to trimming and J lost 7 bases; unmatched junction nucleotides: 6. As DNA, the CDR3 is TGTGCCAGCAGGTCGACAGGGGGCAACAATTCACCCCTCCACTTT. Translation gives CASRSTGGNNSPLHF.

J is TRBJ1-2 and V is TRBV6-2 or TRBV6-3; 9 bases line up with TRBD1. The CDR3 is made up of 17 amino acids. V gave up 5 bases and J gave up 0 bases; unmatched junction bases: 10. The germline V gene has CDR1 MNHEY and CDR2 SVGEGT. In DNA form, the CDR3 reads TGTGCCAGCAGTCTAACGCGGGACAGGGTCTCTAACTATGGCTACACCTTC. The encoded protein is CASSLTRDRVSNYGYTF.

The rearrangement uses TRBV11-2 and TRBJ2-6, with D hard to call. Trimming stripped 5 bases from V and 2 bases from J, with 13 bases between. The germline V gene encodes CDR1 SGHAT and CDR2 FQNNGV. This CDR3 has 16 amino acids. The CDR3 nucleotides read TGTGCCAGCAGCCCTAATAGCCTCGCTGGGGCCAACGTCCTGACTTTC. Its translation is CASSPNSLAGANVLTF.

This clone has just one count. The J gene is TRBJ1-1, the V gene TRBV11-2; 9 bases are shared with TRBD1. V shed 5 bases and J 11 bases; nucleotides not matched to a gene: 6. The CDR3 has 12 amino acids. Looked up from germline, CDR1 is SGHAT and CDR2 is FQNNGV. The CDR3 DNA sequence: TGTGCCAGCAGCGAACAGGGGGCGTTGGCTTTCTTT. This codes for CASSEQGALAFF.

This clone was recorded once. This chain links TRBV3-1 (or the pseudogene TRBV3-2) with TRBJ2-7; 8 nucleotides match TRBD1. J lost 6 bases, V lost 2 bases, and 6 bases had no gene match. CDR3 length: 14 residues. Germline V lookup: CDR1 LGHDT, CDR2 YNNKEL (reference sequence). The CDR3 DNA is TGTGCCAGCAGCCAAAGGGACAGGTTTGGCGAGCAGTACTTC. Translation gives CASSQRDRFGEQYF.

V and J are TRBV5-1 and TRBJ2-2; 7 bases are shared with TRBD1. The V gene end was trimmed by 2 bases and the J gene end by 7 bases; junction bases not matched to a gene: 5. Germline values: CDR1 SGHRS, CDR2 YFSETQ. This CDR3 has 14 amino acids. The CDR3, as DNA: TGCGCCAGCAGCTTACAGGGGACGGGCGGGGAGCTGTTTTTT. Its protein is CASSLQGTGGELFF.

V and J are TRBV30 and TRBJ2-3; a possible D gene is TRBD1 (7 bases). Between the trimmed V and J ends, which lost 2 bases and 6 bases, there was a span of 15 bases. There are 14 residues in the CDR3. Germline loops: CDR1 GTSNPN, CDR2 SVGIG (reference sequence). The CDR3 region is CAWSPGGSSDTQYF. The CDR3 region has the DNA TGTGCCTGGAGTCCAGGGGGGAGTTCGGATACGCAGTATTTT.